This TCR beta chain was sequenced during a study of T cells in Graves' hyperthyroidism and ophthalmopathy. TCR beta CDR3 regions were amplified from RNA. The primer set for the first-round RT-PCR of the TCR CDR3 was HTBI. One entry per CDR3 protein results from TCRdb running MiXCR on the multiplex PCR reads. Counted here are about 250,000 distinct CDR3 sequences, approximately 23% occurring once; the ten biggest clones make up roughly 35%. CDR1 LNHDA and CDR2 SQIVND come from the germline V gene (reference sequence). Between the trimmed V and J ends, which lost 3 bases and 0 bases, there was a span of 9 bases. This CDR3 is 15 amino acids long. There are many counts of this clonotype.

The source material was blood. The chain employs TRBV19 and TRBJ1-5, with unresolved D. The clonotype was recovered from a woman aged 40 to 50 with Graves' ophthalmopathy. In DNA, the CDR3 is TGTGCCAGTAGTATTTCGGTAAATAGCAATCAGCCCCAGCATTTT. Amino acids: CASSISVNSNQPQHF.